The source of this TCR beta chain is a study of esophageal squamous cell carcinoma under preoperative chemotherapy (dated by TCRdb to between 2018 and 2020). Looking at the study overall: TCR repertoires were profiled in both peripheral blood T cells and tumor-infiltrating lymphocytes. The effects of paclitaxel-nedaplatin chemotherapy on T-cell receptor repertoires in patients with esophageal squamous cell carcinoma were assessed. The cohort comprised five patients with primary esophageal squamous cell carcinoma. Repertoires from samples collected before paclitaxel-nedaplatin therapy were compared with repertoires from samples collected after the therapy.

What the research found in general, with its limitations: A significant increase in TCR diversity was observed in peripheral T cells after chemotherapy, whereas no such increase was observed in tumor-infiltrating lymphocytes. Only a few patients with esophageal squamous cell carcinoma were analyzed, making for a small cohort. Tumor-infiltrating lymphocytes after treatment appeared to come partly from peripheral T cells migrating into the tumor, rather than solely from local clonal changes. Clonotype frequencies shifted immediately and substantially under paclitaxel-nedaplatin therapy, and abundant clones were more likely to contract than to amplify.

The library was built by means of PCR. The listed sequencing device is HiSeq X Ten. High-throughput sequencing was used to characterize the TCR repertoires. TCRdb reprocessing: public reads trimmed at Q25 with fastp, clones called with MiXCR, in-frame beta chains kept. Rows with one shared CDR3 protein collapse into an entry with the most common genes and DNA. For this sample there are approximately 12,000 distinct CDR3 sequences; 50% to 55% appear just once. The ten largest clones take up 16% of the sample. This clonotype turned up a few times. The antigen it recognizes is unknown. A read error is possible here, since a much larger clone lies one base away. The meaning of the sample's time point label: before preoperative PTX-NDP chemotherapy. Patients received paclitaxel-nedaplatin as preoperative chemotherapy before surgery. From the cysteine up to the phenylalanine, the CDR3 has a length of 13 residues. This entry keeps only the CDR3 DNA: 39 bases, framed from base 1. V is clipped by 6 bases and J by 10 bases, and the sequence between their germline boundaries is 16 bases long. From a lookup of the germline V gene, CDR1 and CDR2 are MNHNS and SASEGT.

This receptor was identified in a human donor with esophageal squamous cell carcinoma. The donor label of this sample is uncertain. Recombination connected TRBV6-1 to TRBJ2-1, with the D gene too uncertain to name. This material was collected from a patient given preoperative chemotherapy. The CDR3 is CASSRRSSYEQFF. The DNA is as follows: TGTGCCAGCAGCCGCAGGTCCTCCTACGAGCAGTTCTTC.